This TCR beta chain was recovered during a study of chemoradiotherapy in HPV16-positive cancers. General study points: Functional assays defining HPV-specific T cells used only two HPV16-positive patients. Non-HPV-specific T cells did not expand in tumors during treatment, whereas candidate HPV-specific clones and E7-related motifs did. In HPV16-positive patients, HPV-responsive T-cell expansion tracked better recurrence-free survival.

Assay: immunoSEQ multiplex PCR; the TCRdb copy retains only in-frame clones and omits some. The table shows about 10,000 clones, with 65% to 80% occurring only once. A remark on this clone: No antigen is known for it.

The sample was tumor tissue, taken from a patient who underwent chemoradiotherapy. The receptor was derived from a human donor with HPV-associated anogenital cancer.

The CDR3 loop is CASKFPQGARTDGYTF. The CDR3, as DNA: TGTGCCAGTAAATTTCCGCAGGGGGCGCGAACGGATGGCTACACCTTC. The J gene is TRBJ1-2, the V gene TRBV19; 8 positions agree with TRBD1. The trim removed 7 bases at V and 6 bases at J, leaving 16 bases unmatched. The germline V gene has CDR1 LNHDA and CDR2 SQIVND (reference sequence). CDR3 length equals 16 residues.